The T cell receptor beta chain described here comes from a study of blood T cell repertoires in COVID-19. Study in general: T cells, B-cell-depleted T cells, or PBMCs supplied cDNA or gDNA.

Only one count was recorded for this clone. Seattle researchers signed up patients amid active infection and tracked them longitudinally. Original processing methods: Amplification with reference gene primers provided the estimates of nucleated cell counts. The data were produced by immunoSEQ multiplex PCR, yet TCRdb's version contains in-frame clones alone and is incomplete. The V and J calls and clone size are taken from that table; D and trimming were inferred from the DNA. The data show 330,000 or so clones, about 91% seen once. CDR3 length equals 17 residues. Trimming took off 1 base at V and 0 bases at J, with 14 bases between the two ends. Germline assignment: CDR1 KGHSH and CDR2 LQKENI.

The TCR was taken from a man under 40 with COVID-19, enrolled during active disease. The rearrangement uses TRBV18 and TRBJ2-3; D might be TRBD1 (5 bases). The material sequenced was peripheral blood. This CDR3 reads CASSPRQGISSTDTQYF. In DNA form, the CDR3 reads TGTGCCAGCTCACCACGCCAGGGAATATCGAGCACAGATACGCAGTATTTT.